The entry below describes one T cell receptor beta chain. Sequenced by immunoSEQ multiplex PCR; TCRdb stores in-frame clones only, minus some. Here the sample spans 12,000 or so clones, 80% to 95% being singletons. This sample is drawn from a study of technical replicates of blood from several donors. CDR3 size: 14 residues. The V gene's germline CDR1 is MNHNS and CDR2 SASEGT. The ends lost 5 bases at V and 7 bases at J; junction bases unmatched: 10. Sequencing input: PBMCs. This chain links TRBV6-1 with TRBJ1-2, with 7 bases fitting TRBD1. This TCR was recovered from a human donor in good health. The CDR3 loop reads CASSTTTGEGGYTF. CDR3 in DNA: TGTGCCAGCAGTACCACCACAGGGGAAGGTGGCTACACCTTC.